The next 29 T cell receptor beta chains were all read from a single sample in a study of blood T cell repertoires in COVID-19. The data were produced by immunoSEQ multiplex PCR, yet TCRdb's version contains in-frame clones alone and is incomplete. The data show 200,000 to 300,000 clones, under 90% seen once. Material for sequencing was peripheral blood. These receptors all come from a man in his fifties or sixties with acute or convalescent COVID-19.

The rearrangement joins TRBV7-8 to TRBJ1-5; 9 bases align to TRBD1. Germline CDR1 is SGHVS and CDR2 is FQNEAQ. J gave up 0 bases and V 2 bases, and 2 bases lay outside the gene matches. The CDR3 is made up of 16 amino acids. CDR3 bases: TGTGCCAGCAGCTTAACAGGGGGCAATAGCAATCAGCCCCAGCATTTT. Protein: CASSLTGGNSNQPQHF.

V is TRBV15 and J is TRBJ1-4, with D unresolved. Germline CDR1 reads LNHNV; CDR2 reads YYDKDF (reference sequence). This CDR3 contains 16 residues. Deletions cut 0 bases from V and 0 bases from J, with 8 bases between. This CDR3 is CATSRDPGATNEKLFF. CDR3 nucleotide sequence: TGTGCCACCAGCAGAGATCCGGGTGCAACTAATGAAAAACTGTTTTTT.

The J gene is TRBJ2-1, the V gene TRBV4-1; D is undetermined. V lost 0 bases and J 10 bases, leaving 16 bases between the germline ends. CDR3 length: 15 residues. CDR1 and CDR2 (germline): MGHRA, YSYEKL. CDR3 region: CASSQDGRVRYEQFF. The CDR3 coding sequence is TGCGCCAGCAGCCAAGATGGTAGAGTTCGTTACGAGCAGTTCTTC.

The V call is TRBV5-6, the J call TRBJ2-5, with 11 bases aligning to TRBD1. This CDR3 has 16 residues. After removal of 2 bases from V and 1 base from J, the junction contained 4 bases not matched to a gene. In germline, CDR1 is SGHDT, CDR2 YYEEEE. The CDR3 bases are TGTGCCAGCAGCTTCACCGGGACAGGGGGCCAAGAGACCCAGTACTTC. Amino acids: CASSFTGTGGQETQYF. The full variable domain, in which reference TRBV5-6 and TRBJ2-5 provide the parts outside the CDR3, is DAGVTQSPTHLIKTRGQQVTLRCSPKSGHDTVSWYQQALGQGPQFIFQYYEEEERQRGNFPDRFSGHQFPNYSSELNVNALLLGDSALYLCASSFTGTGGQETQYFGPGTRLLVL.

V and J are TRBV5-1 and TRBJ2-7; 10 bases match TRBD2. This CDR3 has 15 amino acids. Trimming removed 4 bases from V and 0 bases from J; junction bases left unmatched: 4. The germline gives CDR1 SGHRS, CDR2 YFSETQ. The chain's CDR3 is CASSLTSGNSYEQYF. As DNA, the CDR3 is TGCGCCAGCAGCCTAACTAGCGGGAACTCCTACGAGCAGTACTTC.

As regards this clone: The identical CDR3 is also encoded by other nucleotide sequences in the sample. The genes are TRBV3-1 (or the pseudogene TRBV3-2) and TRBJ1-1, with 10 nucleotides matching TRBD1. CDR3 length equals 14 residues. V was clipped by 2 bases and J by 5 bases; unmatched bases: 2. The V gene's germline CDR1 is LGHDT and CDR2 YNNKEL (reference sequence). The CDR3 sequence is CASSQPGQGTEAFF. CDR3 nucleotide sequence: TGTGCCAGCAGCCAACCGGGACAGGGGACTGAAGCTTTCTTT.

The chain recombines TRBV7-9 with TRBJ2-7; 11 nucleotides agree with TRBD1. Germline CDR1 SEHNR, CDR2 FQNEAQ (reference sequence). J gave up 4 bases and V 5 bases, and 4 bases lay outside the gene matches. The CDR3 extends over 14 amino acids. The CDR3 DNA reads as TGTGCCAGCAGCCCCCGGGACAGGGGGTACGAGCAGTACTTC. Its protein product is CASSPRDRGYEQYF.

This clone was counted between two and nine times. This CDR3 reads CASSSLYPGDGELFF. The CDR3 coding sequence is TGTGCCAGCAGTTCGCTCTACCCGGGTGACGGGGAGCTGTTTTTT. This chain connects TRBV7-2 to TRBJ2-2; D remains unclear. V gave up 6 bases and J gave up 7 bases, with 18 bases separating them. Germline V gene sequence: CDR1 SGHTA, CDR2 FQGNSA. This CDR3 is built from 15 residues.

This rearrangement joins TRBV2 to TRBJ2-3, with TRBD2 identical over 12 bases. Germline V gene sequence: CDR1 SNHLY, CDR2 FYNNEI. V was clipped by 11 bases and J by 2 bases; unmatched bases: 8. The CDR3 length is 15 residues. This chain's CDR3 is CAGRTSGATTDTQYF. CDR3 DNA sequence: TGTGCCGGACGGACTAGCGGGGCGACCACAGATACGCAGTATTTT.

This chain links TRBV29-1 with TRBJ1-4; D gene uncertain. The CDR3 has 14 residues. The germline V and J ends were trimmed by 0 bases and 4 bases, with 9 bases remaining between them. The germline V gene has CDR1 SQVTM and CDR2 ANQGSEA. CDR3 nucleotide sequence: TGCAGCGTTGAAGATCGGACTCGTAATGAAAAACTGTTTTTT. It encodes CSVEDRTRNEKLFF.

CDR3 in amino acids: CASSPPGQGRGEQYF. The DNA for the CDR3 is TGCGCCAGCAGCCCACCGGGACAGGGTCGAGGCGAGCAGTACTTC. J is TRBJ2-7 and V is TRBV5-1; 9 bases match TRBD1. Per germline, CDR1 SGHRS and CDR2 YFSETQ. The CDR3 length is 15 residues. The V and J ends lost 4 bases and 6 bases, in that order; junction bases with no gene match: 11.

This clone was seen more than once but under ten times. The rearrangement uses TRBV6-5 and TRBJ1-4; D is ambiguous. CDR3 length: 14 residues. V gave up 2 bases and J gave up 3 bases, with 7 bases separating them. The germline V gene has CDR1 MNHEY and CDR2 SVGAGI. Written as DNA, the CDR3 is TGTGCCAGCAGTTACGGCACCTCTAATGAAAAACTGTTTTTT. Residues: CASSYGTSNEKLFF.

The table lists this clone with a few counts. This chain uses TRBV2 with TRBJ2-1, with TRBD1 identical over 7 bases. This CDR3 spans 12 amino acids. Germline CDR1 reads SNHLY; CDR2 reads FYNNEI. After removal of 7 bases from V and 9 bases from J, the junction contained 6 bases not matched to a gene. The CDR3 region is CASNQGVGEQFF. The CDR3 bases are TGTGCCAGCAATCAGGGGGTAGGTGAGCAGTTCTTC.

This chain uses TRBV9 with TRBJ2-1; 11 bases are shared with TRBD2. The CDR3 length is 18 residues. V was pared by 0 bases and J by 6 bases, with 11 bases of the junction left unmatched. Germline loops: CDR1 SGDLS, CDR2 YYNGEE. CDR3 in DNA: TGTGCCAGCAGCGTAGCGGCTAGCGGGAGGAAAATGGGCAATGAGCAGTTCTTC. Its protein is CASSVAASGRKMGNEQFF.

The chain combines TRBV6-2 or TRBV6-3 with TRBJ1-5; the D is unclear. CDR1 MNHEY and CDR2 SVGEGT come from the germline V gene. This CDR3 has 15 amino acids. The V gene lost 5 bases and the J gene lost 1 base, with 12 bases spanning the gap. CDR3 coding DNA: TGTGCCAGCAGTACTAGGGTGACGAGCAATCAGCCCCAGCATTTT. Translating gives CASSTRVTSNQPQHF.

The gene calls are TRBV29-1 and TRBJ2-2, with TRBD1 matching over 7 bases. Looked up from germline, CDR1 is SQVTM and CDR2 is ANQGSEA. The CDR3 length is 16 residues. With 6 bases clipped from V and 7 bases from J, the junction kept 17 bases outside the gene matches. The CDR3 reads CSVGLTGEGAVGELFF. CDR3 DNA sequence: TGCAGCGTAGGACTCACAGGGGAAGGAGCGGTCGGGGAGCTGTTTTTT.

V and J are TRBV5-1 and TRBJ2-3; D might be TRBD2 (5 bases). The V and J ends lost 4 bases and 2 bases respectively, with 14 bases between them. The CDR3 spans 15 residues. CDR1 is SGHRS, CDR2 YFSETQ, per germline. CDR3 nucleotides: TGCGCCAGCAGCCCGAGGCGGGTGAACACAGATACGCAGTATTTT. Encoded protein: CASSPRRVNTDTQYF.

This clone turned up a few times. The rearrangement uses TRBV4-1 and TRBJ2-7, with D tentatively TRBD1 (5 bases). Germline lookup yields CDR1 MGHRA and CDR2 YSYEKL. V dropped 2 bases and J dropped 6 bases, with 5 bases sitting between them. The CDR3 sequence is 11 residues long. The CDR3 nucleotides are TGCGCCAGCAGCCAACAGGGCGAGCAGTACTTC. This sequence encodes CASSQQGEQYF.

This sequence joins TRBV5-1 and TRBJ2-5; TRBD1 is a possible D gene (5 bases). The V gene lost 4 bases and the J gene lost 2 bases, with 12 bases spanning the gap. The CDR3 sequence is 14 residues long. Germline assignment: CDR1 SGHRS and CDR2 YFSETQ. CDR3 nucleotides: TGCGCCAGCAGCCTGAGACAGCCTCAAGAGACCCAGTACTTC. This encodes CASSLRQPQETQYF.

The chain employs TRBV18 and TRBJ1-4; 9 nucleotides agree with TRBD1. In germline, CDR1 is KGHSH, CDR2 LQKENI. This CDR3 has 19 amino acids. Trimming cost V 5 bases and J 0 bases; bases outside gene matches: 13. The CDR3 sequence is CASSSITGTGPPTNEKLFF. As DNA, the CDR3 is TGTGCCAGCTCATCGATTACCGGGACAGGGCCCCCAACTAATGAAAAACTGTTTTTT.

The V and J genes are TRBV3-1 (or the pseudogene TRBV3-2) and TRBJ1-1; D is ambiguous. Deletions cut 3 bases from V and 1 base from J, with 9 bases between. This CDR3 is 14 amino acids long. CDR1 and CDR2 (germline): LGHDT, YNNKEL (reference sequence). The CDR3 DNA sequence: TGTGCCAGCAGCCAGCCAGGAGGGAACACTGAAGCTTTCTTT. Its translation is CASSQPGGNTEAFF.

The CDR3 loop is CASLAYGGTNSPLHF. Here the CDR3 DNA reads TGTGCCAGCTTAGCCTATGGAGGGACTAATTCACCCCTCCACTTT. The chain couples TRBV27 to TRBJ1-6, with D possibly matching TRBD1 (5 bases). Trimming removed 8 bases from V and 6 bases from J, with 17 bases in between. CDR3 length: 15 residues. CDR1 and CDR2 (germline): MNHEY, SMNVEV (reference sequence).

The chain links TRBV19 to TRBJ2-3; tentatively, D is TRBD2 (6 bases). Between the trimmed V and J ends, which lost 1 base and 0 bases, there was a span of 8 bases. The CDR3 spans 15 residues. In germline, CDR1 is LNHDA, CDR2 SQIVND (reference sequence). The CDR3 sequence is CASSIGGTSTDTQYF. In DNA, the CDR3 is TGTGCCAGTAGTATAGGGGGGACTAGCACAGATACGCAGTATTTT.

This chain links TRBV6-5 with TRBJ1-5; D is uncertain. V lost 10 bases to trimming and J lost 0 bases, with 13 bases between them. The CDR3 extends over 14 amino acids. From germline, CDR1 is MNHEY and CDR2 SVGAGI. The CDR3 protein is CATTTVNSNQPQHF. DNA for the CDR3: TGTGCCACCACAACAGTAAATAGCAATCAGCCCCAGCATTTT.

A few counts support this clone. The chain is built from TRBV11-3 and TRBJ1-5; D gene uncertain. Germline V gene sequence: CDR1 SGHNT, CDR2 YENEEA. This CDR3 has 16 amino acids. The V end was cut by 6 bases, the J end by 3 bases, with 18 bases between. The chain's CDR3 is CASRPERPDFNQPQHF. As DNA, the CDR3 is TGTGCCAGCAGACCAGAGAGGCCCGACTTCAATCAGCCCCAGCATTTT.

The CDR3 region has the DNA TGTGCCAGTAGTATACCGGGGGAGTACAATGAGCAGTTCTTC. It is translated as CASSIPGEYNEQFF. The chain employs TRBV19 and TRBJ2-1; possibly TRBD2 for D (6 bases). Deletions cut 2 bases from V and 4 bases from J, with 9 bases between. The germline CDR1 and CDR2 sequences are LNHDA and SQIVND (reference sequence). This CDR3 has 14 residues.

The CDR3 DNA reads TGTGCCAGCAGTTACACCGGCAGGGCGCTAATGAACACTGAAGCTTTCTTT. Its protein product is CASSYTGRALMNTEAFF. The chain is built from TRBV6-2 or TRBV6-3 and TRBJ1-1, with TRBD1 as a possible D gene (5 bases). Trimming pared 2 bases from V and 0 bases from J, leaving 16 bases between. Germline CDR1 is MNHEY and CDR2 is SVGEGT. The CDR3 length is 17 residues.

The CDR3 DNA follows: TGTGCCAGCAGCTTAAGGGGCAGGAGCTCCTACGAGCAGTACTTC. Amino acid sequence: CASSLRGRSSYEQYF. This chain uses TRBV7-9 with TRBJ2-7, with D perhaps matching TRBD1 (5 bases). V gave up 2 bases and J gave up 0 bases, with 11 bases separating them. Germline V gene lookup returns CDR1 SEHNR and CDR2 FQNEAQ (reference sequence). The CDR3 sequence is 15 residues long. Full variable domain (remainder filled in from reference TRBV7-9 and TRBJ2-7): DTGVSQNPRHKITKRGQNVTFRCDPISEHNRLYWYRQTLGQGPEFLTYFQNEAQLEKSRLLSDRFSAERPKGSFSTLEIQRTEQGDSAMYLCASSLRGRSSYEQYFGPGTRLTVT.

The rearrangement uses TRBV6-5 and TRBJ1-1, with 11 positions matching TRBD1. Germline V gene data show CDR1 as MNHEY and CDR2 as SVGAGI. Trimming removed 7 bases from V and 8 bases from J; junction bases left unmatched: 6. The CDR3 extends over 13 amino acids. Here the CDR3 reads CASTPGTGGEAFF. The CDR3 DNA sequence: TGTGCCAGCACCCCCGGGACAGGGGGGGAAGCTTTCTTT.